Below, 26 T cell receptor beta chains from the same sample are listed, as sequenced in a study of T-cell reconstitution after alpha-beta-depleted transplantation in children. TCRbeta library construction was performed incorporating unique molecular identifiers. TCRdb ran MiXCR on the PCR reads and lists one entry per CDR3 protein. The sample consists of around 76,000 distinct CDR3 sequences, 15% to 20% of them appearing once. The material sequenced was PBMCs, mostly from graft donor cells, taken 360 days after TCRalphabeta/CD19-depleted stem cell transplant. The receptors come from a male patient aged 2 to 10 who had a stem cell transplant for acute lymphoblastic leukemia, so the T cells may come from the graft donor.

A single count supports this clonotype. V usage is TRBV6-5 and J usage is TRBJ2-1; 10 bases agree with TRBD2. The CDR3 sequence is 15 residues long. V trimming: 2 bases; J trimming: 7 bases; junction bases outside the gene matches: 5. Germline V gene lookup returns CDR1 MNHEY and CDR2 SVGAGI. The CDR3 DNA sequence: TGTGCCAGCAGTTACATACTAGCGGGAAGAAATGAGCAGTTCTTC. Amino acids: CASSYILAGRNEQFF.

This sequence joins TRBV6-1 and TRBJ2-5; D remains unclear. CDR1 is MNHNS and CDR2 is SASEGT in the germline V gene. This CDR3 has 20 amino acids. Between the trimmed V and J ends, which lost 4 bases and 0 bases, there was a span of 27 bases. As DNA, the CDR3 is TGTGCCAGCAGTGCAATACAGACAAGGAAAGTACGAAGGTACCAAGAGACCCAGTACTTC. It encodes CASSAIQTRKVRRYQETQYF.

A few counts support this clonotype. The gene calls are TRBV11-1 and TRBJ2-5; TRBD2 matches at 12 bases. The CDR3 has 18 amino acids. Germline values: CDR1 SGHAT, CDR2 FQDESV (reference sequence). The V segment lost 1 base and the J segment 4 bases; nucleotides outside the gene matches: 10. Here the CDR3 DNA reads TGTGCCAGCAGCTTAGGACCTCCGGGACTAGCGGGCGGAGAGACCCAGTACTTC. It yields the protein CASSLGPPGLAGGETQYF.

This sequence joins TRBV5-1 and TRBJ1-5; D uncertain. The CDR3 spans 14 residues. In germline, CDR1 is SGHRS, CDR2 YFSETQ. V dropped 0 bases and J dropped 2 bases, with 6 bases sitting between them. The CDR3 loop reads CASSLDGGNQPQHF. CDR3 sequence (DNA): TGCGCCAGCAGCTTGGACGGCGGCAATCAGCCCCAGCATTTT.

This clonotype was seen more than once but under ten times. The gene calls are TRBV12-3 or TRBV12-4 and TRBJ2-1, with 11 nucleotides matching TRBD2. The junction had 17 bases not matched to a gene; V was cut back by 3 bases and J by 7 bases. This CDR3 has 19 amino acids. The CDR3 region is CASSFRGQPTSGIRNEQFF. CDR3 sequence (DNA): TGTGCCAGCAGTTTTCGGGGACAACCGACTAGCGGGATAAGGAATGAGCAGTTCTTC.

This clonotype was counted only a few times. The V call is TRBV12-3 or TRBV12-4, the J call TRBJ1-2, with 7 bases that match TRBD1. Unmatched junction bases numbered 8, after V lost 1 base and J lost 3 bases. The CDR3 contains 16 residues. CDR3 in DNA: TGTGCCAGCAGTTTAGTAACCACGACAGGGTACTATGGCTACACCTTC. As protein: CASSLVTTTGYYGYTF.

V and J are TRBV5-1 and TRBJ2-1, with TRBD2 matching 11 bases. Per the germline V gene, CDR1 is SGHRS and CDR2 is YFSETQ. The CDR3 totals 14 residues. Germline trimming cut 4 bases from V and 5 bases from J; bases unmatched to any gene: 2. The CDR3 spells CASSMTSGNNEQFF. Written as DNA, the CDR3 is TGCGCCAGCAGCATGACTAGCGGGAACAATGAGCAGTTCTTC.

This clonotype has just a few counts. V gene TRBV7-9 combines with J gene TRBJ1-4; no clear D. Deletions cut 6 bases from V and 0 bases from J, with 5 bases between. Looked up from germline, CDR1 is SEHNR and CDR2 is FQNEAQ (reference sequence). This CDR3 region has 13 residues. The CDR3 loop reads CASSFTTNEKLFF. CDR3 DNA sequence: TGTGCCAGCAGTTTTACAACTAATGAAAAACTGTTTTTT. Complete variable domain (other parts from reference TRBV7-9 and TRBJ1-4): DTGVSQNPRHKITKRGQNVTFRCDPISEHNRLYWYRQTLGQGPEFLTYFQNEAQLEKSRLLSDRFSAERPKGSFSTLEIQRTEQGDSAMYLCASSFTTNEKLFFGSGTQLSVL.

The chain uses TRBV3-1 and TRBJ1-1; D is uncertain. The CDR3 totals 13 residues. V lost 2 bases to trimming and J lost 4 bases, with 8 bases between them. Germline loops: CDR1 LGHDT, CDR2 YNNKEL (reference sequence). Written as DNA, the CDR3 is TGTGCCAGCAGCCAATCAGGAGGCACTGAAGCTTTCTTT. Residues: CASSQSGGTEAFF.

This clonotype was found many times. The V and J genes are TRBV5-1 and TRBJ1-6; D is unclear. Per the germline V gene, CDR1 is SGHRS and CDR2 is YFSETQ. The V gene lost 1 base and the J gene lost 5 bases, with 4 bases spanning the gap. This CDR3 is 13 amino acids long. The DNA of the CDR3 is TGCGCCAGCAGCTTGCCAGATAATTCACCCCTCCACTTT. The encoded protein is CASSLPDNSPLHF.

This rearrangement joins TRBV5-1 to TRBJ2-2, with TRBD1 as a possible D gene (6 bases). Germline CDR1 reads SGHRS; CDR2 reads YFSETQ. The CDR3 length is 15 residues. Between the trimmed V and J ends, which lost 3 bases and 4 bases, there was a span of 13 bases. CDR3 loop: CASSWDTGFTGELFF. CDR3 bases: TGCGCCAGCAGCTGGGACACAGGGTTCACCGGGGAGCTGTTTTTT.

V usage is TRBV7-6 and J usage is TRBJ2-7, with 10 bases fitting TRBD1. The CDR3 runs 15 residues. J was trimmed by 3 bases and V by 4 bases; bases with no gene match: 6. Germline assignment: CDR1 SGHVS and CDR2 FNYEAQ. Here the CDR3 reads CASSSSTGGIYEQYF. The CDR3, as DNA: TGTGCCAGCAGCTCCTCGACAGGGGGCATCTACGAGCAGTACTTC.

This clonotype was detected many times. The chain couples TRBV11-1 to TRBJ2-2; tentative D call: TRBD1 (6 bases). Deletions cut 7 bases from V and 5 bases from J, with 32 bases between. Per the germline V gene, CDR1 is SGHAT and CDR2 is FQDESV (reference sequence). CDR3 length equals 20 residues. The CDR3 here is CASTPLGQALSWRRTGELFF. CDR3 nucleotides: TGTGCCAGCACGCCCCTGGGACAAGCACTTAGCTGGAGGCGGACCGGGGAGCTGTTTTTT.

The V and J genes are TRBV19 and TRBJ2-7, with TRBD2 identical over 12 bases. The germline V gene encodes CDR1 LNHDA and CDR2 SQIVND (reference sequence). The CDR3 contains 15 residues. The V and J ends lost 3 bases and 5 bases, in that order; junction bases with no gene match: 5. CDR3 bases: TGTGCCAGTAGTATTGGGGGACTAGCGGGCCACGAGCAGTACTTC. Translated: CASSIGGLAGHEQYF.

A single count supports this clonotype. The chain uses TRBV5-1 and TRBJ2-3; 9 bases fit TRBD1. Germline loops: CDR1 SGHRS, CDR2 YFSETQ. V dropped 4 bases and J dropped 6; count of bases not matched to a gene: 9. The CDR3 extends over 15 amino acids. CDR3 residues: CASSPKAQGADTQYF. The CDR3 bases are TGCGCCAGCAGCCCGAAAGCACAGGGGGCCGATACGCAGTATTTT. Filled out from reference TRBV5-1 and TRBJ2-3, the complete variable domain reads KAGVTQTPRYLIKTRGQQVTLSCSPISGHRSVSWYQQTPGQGLQFLFEYFSETQRNKGNFPGRFSGRQFSNSRSEMNVSTLELGDSALYLCASSPKAQGADTQYFGPGTRLTVL.

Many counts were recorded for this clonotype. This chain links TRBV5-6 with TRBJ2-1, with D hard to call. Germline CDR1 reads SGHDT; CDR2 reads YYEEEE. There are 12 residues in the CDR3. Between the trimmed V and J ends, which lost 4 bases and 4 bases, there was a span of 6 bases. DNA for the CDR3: TGTGCCAGCAGCCGTTGGTACAATGAGCAGTTCTTC. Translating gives CASSRWYNEQFF.

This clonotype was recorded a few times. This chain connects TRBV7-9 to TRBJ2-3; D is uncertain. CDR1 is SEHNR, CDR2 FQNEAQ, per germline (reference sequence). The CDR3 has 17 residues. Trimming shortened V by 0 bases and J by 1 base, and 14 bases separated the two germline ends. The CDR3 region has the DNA TGTGCCAGCAGCTTAGCTGTTGGACGAATCGGCACAGATACGCAGTATTTT. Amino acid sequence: CASSLAVGRIGTDTQYF. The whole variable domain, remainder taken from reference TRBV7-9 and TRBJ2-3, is DTGVSQNPRHKITKRGQNVTFRCDPISEHNRLYWYRQTLGQGPEFLTYFQNEAQLEKSRLLSDRFSAERPKGSFSTLEIQRTEQGDSAMYLCASSLAVGRIGTDTQYFGPGTRLTVL.

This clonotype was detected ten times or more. This chain's CDR3 is CSVGDRGQPQHF. The CDR3 nucleotides are TGCAGCGTTGGGGACAGGGGACAGCCCCAGCATTTT. The rearrangement uses TRBV29-1 and TRBJ1-5; TRBD1 matches 10 bases. This CDR3 comprises 12 residues. In germline, CDR1 is SQVTM, CDR2 ANQGSEA. The J segment lost 7 bases and the V segment lost 4 bases, leaving 1 base of the junction unmatched.

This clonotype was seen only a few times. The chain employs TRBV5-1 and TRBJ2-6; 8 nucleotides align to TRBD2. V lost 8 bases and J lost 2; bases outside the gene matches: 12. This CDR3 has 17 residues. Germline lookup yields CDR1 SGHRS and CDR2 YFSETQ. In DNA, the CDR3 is TGCGCCAGTAAGCAGCGGGAGATAGTCACTGGGGCCAACGTCCTGACTTTC. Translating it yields CASKQREIVTGANVLTF.

The CDR3 DNA sequence: TGTGCCAGCAGTTACCGACCAAGTGAGCAGTTCTTC. It encodes CASSYRPSEQFF. The chain links TRBV6-6 to TRBJ2-1; D uncertain. The CDR3 extends over 12 amino acids. Germline V CDR1 and CDR2: MNHNY, SVGAGI (reference sequence). V was shortened by 2 bases and J by 9 bases, with 8 bases between the two germline ends.

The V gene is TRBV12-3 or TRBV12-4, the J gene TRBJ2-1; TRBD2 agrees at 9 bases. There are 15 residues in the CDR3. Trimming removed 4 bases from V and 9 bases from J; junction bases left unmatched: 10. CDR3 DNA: TGTGCCAGCAGTTGGAGCGGGAGGAGCAACGGTGAGCAGTTCTTC. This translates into CASSWSGRSNGEQFF.

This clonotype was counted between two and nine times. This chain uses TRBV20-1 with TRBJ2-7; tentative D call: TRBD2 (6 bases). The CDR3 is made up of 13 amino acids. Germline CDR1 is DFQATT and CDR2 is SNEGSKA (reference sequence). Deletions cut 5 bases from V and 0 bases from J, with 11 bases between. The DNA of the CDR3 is TGCAGTGCTCTCGACGGGAGCTCCTACGAGCAGTACTTC. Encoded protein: CSALDGSSYEQYF.

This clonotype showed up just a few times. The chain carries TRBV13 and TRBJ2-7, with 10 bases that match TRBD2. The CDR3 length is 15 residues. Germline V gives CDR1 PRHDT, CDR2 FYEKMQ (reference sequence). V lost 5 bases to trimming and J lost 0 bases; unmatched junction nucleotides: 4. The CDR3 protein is CASSQGLADSYEQYF. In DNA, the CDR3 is TGTGCCAGCAGCCAAGGACTAGCGGACTCCTACGAGCAGTACTTC.

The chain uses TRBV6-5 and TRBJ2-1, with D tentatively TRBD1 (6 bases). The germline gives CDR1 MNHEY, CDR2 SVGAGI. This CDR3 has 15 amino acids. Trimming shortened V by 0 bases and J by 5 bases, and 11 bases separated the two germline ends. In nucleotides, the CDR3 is TGTGCCAGCAGTTACTCAGGGGGACCCCACAATGAGCAGTTCTTC. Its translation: CASSYSGGPHNEQFF.

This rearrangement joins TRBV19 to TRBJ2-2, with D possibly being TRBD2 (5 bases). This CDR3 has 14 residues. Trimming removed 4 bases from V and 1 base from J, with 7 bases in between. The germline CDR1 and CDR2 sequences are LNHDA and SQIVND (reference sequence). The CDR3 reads CASSTGLNTGELFF. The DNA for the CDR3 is TGTGCCAGTAGTACCGGACTGAACACCGGGGAGCTGTTTTTT.

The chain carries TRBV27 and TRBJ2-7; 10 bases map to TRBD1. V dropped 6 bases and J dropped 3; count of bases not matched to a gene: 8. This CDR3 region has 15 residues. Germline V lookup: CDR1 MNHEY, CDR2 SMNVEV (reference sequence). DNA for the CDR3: TGTGCCAGCAGGCGGGGCTGGGACAGGGGCTACGAGCAGTACTTC. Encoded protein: CASRRGWDRGYEQYF.